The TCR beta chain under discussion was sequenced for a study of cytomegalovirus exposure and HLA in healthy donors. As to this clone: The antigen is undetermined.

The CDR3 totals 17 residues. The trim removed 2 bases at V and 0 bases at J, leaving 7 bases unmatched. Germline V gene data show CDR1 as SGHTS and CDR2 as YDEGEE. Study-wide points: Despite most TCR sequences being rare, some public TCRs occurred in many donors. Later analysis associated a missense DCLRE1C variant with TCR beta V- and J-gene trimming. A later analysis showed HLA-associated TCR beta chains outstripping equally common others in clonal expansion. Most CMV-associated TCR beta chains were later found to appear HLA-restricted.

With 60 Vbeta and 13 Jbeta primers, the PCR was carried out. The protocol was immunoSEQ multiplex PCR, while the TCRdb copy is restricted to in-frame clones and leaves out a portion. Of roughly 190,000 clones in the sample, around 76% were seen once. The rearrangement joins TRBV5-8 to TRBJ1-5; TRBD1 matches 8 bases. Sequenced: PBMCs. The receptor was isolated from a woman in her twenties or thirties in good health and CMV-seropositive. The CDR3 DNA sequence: TGTGCCAGCAGCTTTGGTAACAGGGGGTATAGCAATCAGCCCCAGCATTTT. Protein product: CASSFGNRGYSNQPQHF.